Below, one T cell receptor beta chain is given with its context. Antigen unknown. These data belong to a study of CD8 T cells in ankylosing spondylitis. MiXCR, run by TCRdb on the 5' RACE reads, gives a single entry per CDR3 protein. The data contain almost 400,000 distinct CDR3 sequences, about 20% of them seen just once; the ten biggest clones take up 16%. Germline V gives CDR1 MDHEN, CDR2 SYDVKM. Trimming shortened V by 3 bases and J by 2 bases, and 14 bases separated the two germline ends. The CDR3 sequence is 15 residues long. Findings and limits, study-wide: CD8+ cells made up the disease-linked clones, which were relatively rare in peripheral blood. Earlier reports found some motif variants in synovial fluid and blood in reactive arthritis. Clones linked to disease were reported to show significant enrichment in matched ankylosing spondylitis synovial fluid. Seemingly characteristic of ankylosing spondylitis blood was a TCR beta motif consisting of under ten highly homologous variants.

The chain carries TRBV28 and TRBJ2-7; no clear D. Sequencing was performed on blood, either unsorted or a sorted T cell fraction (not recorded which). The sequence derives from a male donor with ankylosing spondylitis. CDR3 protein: CASSFGRNPAYEQYF. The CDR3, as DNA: TGTGCCAGCAGTTTCGGGCGGAACCCGGCCTACGAGCAGTACTTC. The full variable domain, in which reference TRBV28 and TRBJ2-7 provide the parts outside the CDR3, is DVKVTQSSRYLVKRTGEKVFLECVQDMDHENMFWYRQDPGLGLRLIYFSYDVKMKEKGDIPEGYSVSREKKERFSLILESASTNQTSMYLCASSFGRNPAYEQYFGPGTRLTVT.